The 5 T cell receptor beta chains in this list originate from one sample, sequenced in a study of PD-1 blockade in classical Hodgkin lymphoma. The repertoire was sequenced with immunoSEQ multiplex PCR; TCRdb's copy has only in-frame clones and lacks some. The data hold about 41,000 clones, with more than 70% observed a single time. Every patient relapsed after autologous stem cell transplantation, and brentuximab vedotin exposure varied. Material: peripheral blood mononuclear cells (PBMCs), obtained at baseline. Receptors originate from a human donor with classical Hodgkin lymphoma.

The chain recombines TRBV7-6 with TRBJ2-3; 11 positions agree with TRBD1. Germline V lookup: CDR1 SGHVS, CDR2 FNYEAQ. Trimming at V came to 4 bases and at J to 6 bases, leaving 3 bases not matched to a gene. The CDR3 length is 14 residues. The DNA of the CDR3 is TGTGCCAGCAGCTGGGACAGGGGGATGGATACGCAGTATTTT. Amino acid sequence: CASSWDRGMDTQYF. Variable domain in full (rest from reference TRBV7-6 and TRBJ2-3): GAGVSQSPRYKVTKRGQDVALRCDPISGHVSLYWYRQALGQGPEFLTYFNYEAQQDKSGLPNDRFSAERPEGSISTLTIQRTEQRDSAMYRCASSWDRGMDTQYFGPGTRLTVL.

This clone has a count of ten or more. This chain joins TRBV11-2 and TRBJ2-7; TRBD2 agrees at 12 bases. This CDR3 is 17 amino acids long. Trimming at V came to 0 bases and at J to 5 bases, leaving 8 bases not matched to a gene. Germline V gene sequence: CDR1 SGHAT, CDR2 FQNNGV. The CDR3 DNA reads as TGTGCCAGCAGCTTAGACCTCCCGACTAGCGGGAGCCACGAGCAGTACTTC. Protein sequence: CASSLDLPTSGSHEQYF.

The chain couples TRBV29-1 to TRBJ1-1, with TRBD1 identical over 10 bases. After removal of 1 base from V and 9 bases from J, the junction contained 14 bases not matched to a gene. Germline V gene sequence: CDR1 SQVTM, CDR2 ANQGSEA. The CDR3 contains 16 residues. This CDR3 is CSVEGGQGSVGSQAFF. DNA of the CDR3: TGCAGCGTTGAAGGGGGACAGGGGAGCGTGGGGTCGCAAGCTTTCTTT.

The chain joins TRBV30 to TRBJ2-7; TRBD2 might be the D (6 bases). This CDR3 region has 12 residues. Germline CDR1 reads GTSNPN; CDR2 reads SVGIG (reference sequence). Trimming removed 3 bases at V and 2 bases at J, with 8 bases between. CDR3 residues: CAWRTSTYEQYF. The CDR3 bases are TGTGCCTGGAGAACTAGCACCTACGAGCAGTACTTC.

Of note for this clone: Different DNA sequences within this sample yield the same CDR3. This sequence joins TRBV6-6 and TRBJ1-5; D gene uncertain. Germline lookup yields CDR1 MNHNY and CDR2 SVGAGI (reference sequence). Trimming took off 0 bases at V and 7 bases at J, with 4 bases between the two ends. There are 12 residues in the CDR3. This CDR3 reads CASSYSSQPQHF. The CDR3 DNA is TGTGCCAGCAGTTACTCGAGCCAGCCCCAGCATTTT.